What follows is one T cell receptor beta chain and its context. Its specificity is not known. Using its own MiXCR run on the 5' RACE reads, TCRdb lists one record per CDR3 protein. The sample includes 200,000 to 250,000 distinct CDR3 sequences, about 7.5% of them seen just once. The CDR3 loop spans 16 amino acids. CDR1 is MNHEY, CDR2 SVGAGI, per germline. Trimming at V came to 1 base and at J to 3 bases, leaving 7 bases not matched to a gene. The data were obtained in a study of identical twins. Whole-study results and caveats: Conclusions relied on cross-sectional statistical analysis, not following the same donors. An excess of low generation probability was shown by twin-shared out-of-frame alpha sequences.

Healthy Caucasians made up all donors. These data were also reused for a study on yellow fever vaccine responses in identical twins.

This sequence was found in a woman under 30 in good health. The genes are TRBV6-5 and TRBJ1-2, with 8 bases identical to TRBD1. Sample: memory (CD45RO+) T cells sorted from blood. The CDR3 DNA reads as TGTGCCAGCAGTTACTTGCGCCAGGGGGCCCACTATGGCTACACCTTC. Residues: CASSYLRQGAHYGYTF.